This TCR beta chain is drawn from a study of T cells in Graves' hyperthyroidism and ophthalmopathy. J lost 2 bases, V lost 1 base, and 9 bases had no gene match. This CDR3 has 16 amino acids. Germline V CDR1 and CDR2: SQVTM, ANQGSEA. The table lists this clonotype with many counts. The source material, RNA transcripts, was used to amplify TCR beta CDR3 regions. TCR CDR3 regions were first amplified by RT-PCR with HTBI primers. TCRdb called the multiplex PCR reads again in MiXCR, with one record for every CDR3 protein. The sample carries a few hundred thousand distinct CDR3 sequences, 15% to 18% recorded once.

V and J are TRBV29-1 and TRBJ2-3, with TRBD2 matching over 7 bases. Source material: blood. This clonotype originated in a woman under 30 with Graves' hyperthyroidism. CDR3 in amino acids: CSVEGGASGVTDTQYF. CDR3 DNA sequence: TGCAGCGTTGAAGGTGGGGCTAGCGGAGTCACAGATACGCAGTATTTT.